The 6 T cell receptor beta chains below come from one sample, sequenced in a study of blood T cell repertoires in COVID-19. TCRdb's table, derived via immunoSEQ multiplex PCR, lists solely in-frame clones and lacks some. The sample has about 230,000 clones, 80% to 90% seen once. The sample consisted of peripheral blood. The receptors were sampled from a middle-aged man who had recovered from COVID-19.

The V and J genes are TRBV27 and TRBJ2-3; D is perhaps TRBD2 (5 bases). Germline assignment: CDR1 MNHEY and CDR2 SMNVEV (reference sequence). V was cut by 3 bases and J by 3 bases, with 10 bases left in between. The CDR3 has 14 residues. CDR3 DNA sequence: TGTGCCAGCAGTTTGATAGGGAGTACAGATACGCAGTATTTT. Translation gives CASSLIGSTDTQYF.

This rearrangement joins TRBV19 to TRBJ1-4, with D perhaps TRBD1 (5 bases). The V gene's germline CDR1 is LNHDA and CDR2 SQIVND (reference sequence). The CDR3 totals 14 residues. Trimming pared 4 bases from V and 8 bases from J, leaving 14 bases between. The CDR3 spells CASSKTARREKLFF. The DNA for the CDR3 is TGTGCCAGTAGTAAGACAGCTCGAAGGGAAAAACTGTTTTTT. Full variable domain (missing parts from reference TRBV19 and TRBJ1-4): DGGITQSPKYLFRKEGQNVTLSCEQNLNHDAMYWYRQDPGQGLRLIYYSQIVNDFQKGDIAEGYSVSREKKESFPLTVTSAQKNPTAFYLCASSKTARREKLFFGSGTQLSVL.

The table lists this clone with a count of one. CDR3 in amino acids: CASSSLGGAQETQYF. Written as DNA, the CDR3 is TGCGCCAGCAGCTCCCTCGGGGGGGCCCAAGAGACCCAGTACTTC. The chain has TRBV5-1 and TRBJ2-5; 8 nucleotides line up with TRBD2. Germline values: CDR1 SGHRS, CDR2 YFSETQ. V lost 3 bases, J lost 1 base, and 5 bases stayed unmatched. CDR3 length: 15 residues.

The genes are TRBV25-1 and TRBJ1-6, with D maybe TRBD1 (6 bases). The germline V gene has CDR1 MGHDK and CDR2 SYGVNS. There are 16 residues in the CDR3. Trimming stripped 3 bases from V and 10 bases from J, with 19 bases between. The CDR3 loop is CASSDGGQFVRSPLHF. The CDR3 coding sequence is TGTGCCAGCAGTGACGGTGGACAGTTCGTTAGGTCACCCCTCCACTTT.

The CDR3, as DNA: TGTGCCACCAGCAAACCTAGCTCCGAGCAGTACTTC. The encoded protein is CATSKPSSEQYF. The J gene is TRBJ2-7, the V gene TRBV15, with D tentatively TRBD2 (5 bases). V was shortened by 4 bases and J by 6 bases, with 10 bases between the two germline ends. Germline CDR1 LNHNV, CDR2 YYDKDF (reference sequence). The CDR3 loop spans 12 amino acids.

The CDR3 sequence is CASSGTGSLVDTQYF. CDR3 nucleotides: TGTGCCAGCAGCGGGACAGGGTCGTTGGTAGATACGCAGTATTTT. The chain combines TRBV6-2 or TRBV6-3 with TRBJ2-3; 9 bases align to TRBD1. The germline V gene has CDR1 MNHEY and CDR2 SVGEGT. V lost 6 bases, J lost 5 bases, and 9 bases stayed unmatched. There are 15 residues in the CDR3.